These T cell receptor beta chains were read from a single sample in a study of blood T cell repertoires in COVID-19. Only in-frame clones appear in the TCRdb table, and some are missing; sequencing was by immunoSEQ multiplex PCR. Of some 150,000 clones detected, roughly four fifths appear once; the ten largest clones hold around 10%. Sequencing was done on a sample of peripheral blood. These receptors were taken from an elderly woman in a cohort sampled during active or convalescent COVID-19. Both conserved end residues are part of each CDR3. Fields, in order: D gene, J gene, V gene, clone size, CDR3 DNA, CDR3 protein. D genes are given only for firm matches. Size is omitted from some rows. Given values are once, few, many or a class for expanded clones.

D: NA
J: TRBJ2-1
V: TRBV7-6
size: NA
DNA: TGTGCCAGCAGCTTAAATCCTCAGGGGTTGAATGAGCAGTTCTTC
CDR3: CASSLNPQGLNEQFF

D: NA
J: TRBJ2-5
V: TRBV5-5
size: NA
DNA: TGTGCCAGCAGCTTGGGGGGCCTCGACGGGTCCCAGTACTTC
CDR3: CASSLGGLDGSQYF

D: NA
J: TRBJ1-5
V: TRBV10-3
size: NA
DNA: TGTGCTTCCTGTAGGGGCTCGGGCAATCAGCCCCAGCATTTT
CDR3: CASCRGSGNQPQHF

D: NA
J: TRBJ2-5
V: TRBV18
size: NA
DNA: TGTGCCAGCTCACCATCCGTGCAAGAGACCCAGTACTTC
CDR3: CASSPSVQETQYF

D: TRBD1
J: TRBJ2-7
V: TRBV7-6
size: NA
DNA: TGTGCCAGCAGCAAAGGGGGCGAACTATACGAGCAGTACTTC
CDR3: CASSKGGELYEQYF

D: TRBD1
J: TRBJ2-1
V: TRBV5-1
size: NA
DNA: TGCGCCAGCAGCTCCACCAACGCCGGGACAGGTAGTGGTGAGCAGTTCTTC
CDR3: CASSSTNAGTGSGEQFF

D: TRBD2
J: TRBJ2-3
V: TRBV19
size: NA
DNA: TGTGCCAGTAGTATCGGACTAGCGGTGAGCACAGATACGCAGTATTTT
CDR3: CASSIGLAVSTDTQYF

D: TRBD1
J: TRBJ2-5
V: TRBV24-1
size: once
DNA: TGTGCCACCAGTGCCCCGGGACAGGGACCCAGTGAGACCCAGTACTTC
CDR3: CATSAPGQGPSETQYF

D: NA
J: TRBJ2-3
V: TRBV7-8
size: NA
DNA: TGTGCCAGCAGCTTCACAACAGGGACAGATACGCAGTATTTT
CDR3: CASSFTTGTDTQYF

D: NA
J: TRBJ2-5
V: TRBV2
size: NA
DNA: TGTGCCAGCAGTGAAGAATGGGCGGGAGAGACCCAGTACTTC
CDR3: CASSEEWAGETQYF

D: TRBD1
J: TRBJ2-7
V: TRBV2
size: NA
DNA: TGTGCCACCCAGGGGGAGCGCACCTACGAGCAGTACTTC
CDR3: CATQGERTYEQYF

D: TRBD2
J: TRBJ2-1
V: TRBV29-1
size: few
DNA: TGCTGCGGGAGGGCTTCCTACAATGAGCAGTTCTTC
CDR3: CCGRASYNEQFF

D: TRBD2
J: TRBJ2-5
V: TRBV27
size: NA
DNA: TGTGCCAGCAGTGACATCCGACTAGCGGGGGGGGAGACCCAGTACTTC
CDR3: CASSDIRLAGGETQYF

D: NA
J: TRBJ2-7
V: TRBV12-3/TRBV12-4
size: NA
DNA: TGTGCCAGCAGTTTAGCAGGAGGGTACGAGCAGTACTTC
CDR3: CASSLAGGYEQYF

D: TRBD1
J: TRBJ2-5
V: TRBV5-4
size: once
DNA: TGTGCCAGCAGTCGGGGAACCGGGACAGCCTCTCAAGAGACCCAGTACTTC
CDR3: CASSRGTGTASQETQYF